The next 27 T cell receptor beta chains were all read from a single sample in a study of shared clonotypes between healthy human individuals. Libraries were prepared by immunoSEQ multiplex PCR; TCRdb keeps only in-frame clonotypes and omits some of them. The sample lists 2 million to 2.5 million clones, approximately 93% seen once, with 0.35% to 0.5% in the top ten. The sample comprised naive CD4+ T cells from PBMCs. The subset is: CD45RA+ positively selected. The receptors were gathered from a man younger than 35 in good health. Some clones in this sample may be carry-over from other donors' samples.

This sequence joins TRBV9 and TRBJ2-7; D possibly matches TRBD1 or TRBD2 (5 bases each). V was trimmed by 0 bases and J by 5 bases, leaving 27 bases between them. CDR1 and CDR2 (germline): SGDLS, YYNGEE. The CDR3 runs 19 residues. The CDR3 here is CASSVGFQTADRRAHEQYF. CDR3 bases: TGTGCCAGCAGCGTAGGTTTCCAGACAGCGGACCGCCGAGCCCACGAGCAGTACTTC.

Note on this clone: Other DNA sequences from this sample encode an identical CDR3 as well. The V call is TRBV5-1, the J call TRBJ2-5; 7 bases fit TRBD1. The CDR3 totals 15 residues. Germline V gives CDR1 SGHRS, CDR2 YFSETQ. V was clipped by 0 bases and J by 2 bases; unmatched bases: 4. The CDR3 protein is CASSLGQGGQETQYF. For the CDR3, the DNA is TGCGCCAGCAGCTTGGGACAGGGTGGGCAAGAGACCCAGTACTTC. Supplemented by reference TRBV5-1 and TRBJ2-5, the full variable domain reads KAGVTQTPRYLIKTRGQQVTLSCSPISGHRSVSWYQQTPGQGLQFLFEYFSETQRNKGNFPGRFSGRQFSNSRSEMNVSTLELGDSALYLCASSLGQGGQETQYFGPGTRLLVL.

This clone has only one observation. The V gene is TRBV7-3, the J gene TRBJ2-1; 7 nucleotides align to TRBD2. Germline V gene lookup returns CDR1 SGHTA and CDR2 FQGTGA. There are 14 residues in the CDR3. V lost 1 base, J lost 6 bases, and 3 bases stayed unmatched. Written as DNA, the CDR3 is TGTGCCAGCAGCTTAAGCGGGAGAACCAATGAGCAGTTCTTC. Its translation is CASSLSGRTNEQFF.

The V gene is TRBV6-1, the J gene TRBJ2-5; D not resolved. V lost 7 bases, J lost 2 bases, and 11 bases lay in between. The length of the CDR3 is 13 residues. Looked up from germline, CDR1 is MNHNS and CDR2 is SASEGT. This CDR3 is CASTQYQQETQYF. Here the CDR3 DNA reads TGTGCCAGCACCCAGTACCAGCAAGAGACCCAGTACTTC.

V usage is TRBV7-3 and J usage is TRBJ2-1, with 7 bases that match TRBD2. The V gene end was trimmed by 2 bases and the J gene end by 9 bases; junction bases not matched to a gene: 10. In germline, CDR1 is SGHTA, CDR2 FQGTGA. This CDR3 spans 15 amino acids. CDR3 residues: CASSLGRGEHSEQFF. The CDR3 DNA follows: TGTGCCAGCAGCTTAGGTCGGGGGGAACATTCTGAGCAGTTCTTC. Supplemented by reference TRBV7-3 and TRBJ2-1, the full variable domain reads GAGVSQTPSNKVTEKGKYVELRCDPISGHTALYWYRQSLGQGPEFLIYFQGTGAADDSGLPNDRFFAVRPEGSVSTLKIQRTERGDSAVYLCASSLGRGEHSEQFFGPGTRLTVL.

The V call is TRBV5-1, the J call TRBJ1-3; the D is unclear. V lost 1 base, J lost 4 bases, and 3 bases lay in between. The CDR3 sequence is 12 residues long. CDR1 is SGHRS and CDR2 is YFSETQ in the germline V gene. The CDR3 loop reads CASSLKGNTIYF. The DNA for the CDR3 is TGCGCCAGCAGCTTGAAGGGAAACACCATATATTTT.

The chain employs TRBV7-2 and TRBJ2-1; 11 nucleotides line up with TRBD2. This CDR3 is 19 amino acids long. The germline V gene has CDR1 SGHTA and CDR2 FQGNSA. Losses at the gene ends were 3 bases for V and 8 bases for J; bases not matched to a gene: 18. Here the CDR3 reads CASSFLGLAGGAAGDEQFF. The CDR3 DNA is TGTGCCAGCAGCTTTTTAGGGCTAGCGGGAGGCGCCGCTGGGGATGAGCAGTTCTTC.

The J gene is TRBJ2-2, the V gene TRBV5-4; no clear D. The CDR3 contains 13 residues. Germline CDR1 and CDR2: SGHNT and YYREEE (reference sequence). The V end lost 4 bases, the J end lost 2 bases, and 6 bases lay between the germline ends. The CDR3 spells CASSPFNTGELFF. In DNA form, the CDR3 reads TGTGCCAGCAGCCCTTTTAACACCGGGGAGCTGTTTTTT.

CDR3 DNA: TGTGCCAGTAGTTCCCCCGGGGGGGGCCGGAGAAGCAATCAGCCCCAGCATTTT. Residues: CASSSPGGGRRSNQPQHF. The genes are TRBV19 and TRBJ1-5, with D maybe TRBD1 (6 bases). In germline, CDR1 is LNHDA, CDR2 SQIVND (reference sequence). The length of the CDR3 is 18 residues. The germline V and J ends were trimmed by 5 bases and 1 base, with 21 bases remaining between them. The full variable domain, with the rest looked up from reference TRBV19 and TRBJ1-5, is DGGITQSPKYLFRKEGQNVTLSCEQNLNHDAMYWYRQDPGQGLRLIYYSQIVNDFQKGDIAEGYSVSREKKESFPLTVTSAQKNPTAFYLCASSSPGGGRRSNQPQHFGDGTRLSIL.

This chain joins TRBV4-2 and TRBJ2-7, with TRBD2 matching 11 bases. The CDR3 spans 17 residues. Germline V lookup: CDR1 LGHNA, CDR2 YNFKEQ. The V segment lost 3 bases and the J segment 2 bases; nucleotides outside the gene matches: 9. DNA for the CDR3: TGTGCCAGCAGCCAGGATACTAGCGGGAGCCACCCCTACGAGCAGTACTTC. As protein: CASSQDTSGSHPYEQYF.

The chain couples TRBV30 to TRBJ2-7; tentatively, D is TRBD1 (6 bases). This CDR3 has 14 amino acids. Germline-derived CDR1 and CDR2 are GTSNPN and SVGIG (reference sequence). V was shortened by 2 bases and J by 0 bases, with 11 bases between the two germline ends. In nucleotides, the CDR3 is TGTGCCTGGAGTTGGGGGCCGCACTCCTACGAGCAGTACTTC. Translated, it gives CAWSWGPHSYEQYF.

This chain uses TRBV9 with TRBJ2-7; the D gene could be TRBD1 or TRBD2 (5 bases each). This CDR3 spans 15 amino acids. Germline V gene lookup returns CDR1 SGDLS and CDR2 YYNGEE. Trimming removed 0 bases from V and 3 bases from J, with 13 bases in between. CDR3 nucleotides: TGTGCCAGCAGCGTAGATGAGGGGCTAAGCTACGAGCAGTACTTC. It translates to CASSVDEGLSYEQYF. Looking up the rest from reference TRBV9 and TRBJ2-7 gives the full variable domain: DSGVTQTPKHLITATGQRVTLRCSPRSGDLSVYWYQQSLDQGLQFLIQYYNGEERAKGNILERFSAQQFPDLHSELNLSSLELGDSALYFCASSVDEGLSYEQYFGPGTRLTVT.

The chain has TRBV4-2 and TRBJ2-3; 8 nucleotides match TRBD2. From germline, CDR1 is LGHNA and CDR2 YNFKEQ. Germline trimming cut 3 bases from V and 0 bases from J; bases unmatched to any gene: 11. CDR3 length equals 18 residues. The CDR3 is CASSQDPIAGMSTDTQYF. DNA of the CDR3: TGTGCCAGCAGCCAGGATCCTATAGCGGGAATGAGCACAGATACGCAGTATTTT.

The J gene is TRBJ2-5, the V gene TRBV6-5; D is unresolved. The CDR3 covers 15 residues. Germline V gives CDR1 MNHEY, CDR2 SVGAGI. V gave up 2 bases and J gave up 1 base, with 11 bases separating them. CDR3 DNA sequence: TGTGCCAGCAGTTACACGTGGGGTCGCCAAGAGACCCAGTACTTC. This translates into CASSYTWGRQETQYF.

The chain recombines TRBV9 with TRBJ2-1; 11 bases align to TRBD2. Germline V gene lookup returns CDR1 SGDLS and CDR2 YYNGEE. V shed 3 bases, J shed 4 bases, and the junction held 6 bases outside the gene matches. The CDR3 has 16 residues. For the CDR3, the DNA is TGTGCCAGCAGCGAGCGAGGGACTAGCGGTTACAATGAGCAGTTCTTC. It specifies CASSERGTSGYNEQFF.

The CDR3 reads CASSYTQGGTGGPSYEQYF. In nucleotides, the CDR3 is TGTGCCAGCAGCTACACGCAGGGGGGGACGGGAGGGCCGTCCTACGAGCAGTACTTC. The chain recombines TRBV7-6 with TRBJ2-7; tentative D call: TRBD2 (8 bases). V shed 4 bases and J shed 1 base, with 26 bases lying between them. The CDR3 has 19 amino acids. Germline loops: CDR1 SGHVS, CDR2 FNYEAQ.

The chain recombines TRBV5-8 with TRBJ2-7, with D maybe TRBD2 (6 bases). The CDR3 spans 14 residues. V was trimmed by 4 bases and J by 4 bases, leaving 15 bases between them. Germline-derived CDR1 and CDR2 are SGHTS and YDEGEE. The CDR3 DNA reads TGTGCCAGCAGCCTTAGCGGTCCCCAATACGAGCAGTACTTC. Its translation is CASSLSGPQYEQYF. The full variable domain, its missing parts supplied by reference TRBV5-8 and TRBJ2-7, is EAGVTQSPTHLIKTRGQQATLRCSPISGHTSVYWYQQALGLGLQFLLWYDEGEERNRGNFPPRFSGRQFPNYSSELNVNALELEDSALYLCASSLSGPQYEQYFGPGTRLTVT.

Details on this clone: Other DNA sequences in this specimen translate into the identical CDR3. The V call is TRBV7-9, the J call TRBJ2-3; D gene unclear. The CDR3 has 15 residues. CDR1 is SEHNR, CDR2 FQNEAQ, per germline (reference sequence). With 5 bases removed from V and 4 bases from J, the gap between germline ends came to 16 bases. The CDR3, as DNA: TGTGCCAGCAGCGCAGGTCGACTGGGTGCAGATACGCAGTATTTT. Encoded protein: CASSAGRLGADTQYF.

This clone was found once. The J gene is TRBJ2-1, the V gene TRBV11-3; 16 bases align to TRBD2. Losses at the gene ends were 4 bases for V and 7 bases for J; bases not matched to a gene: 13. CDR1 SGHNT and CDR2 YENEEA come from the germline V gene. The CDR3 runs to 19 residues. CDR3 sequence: CASSSLRGLAGGPTNEQFF. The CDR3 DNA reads TGTGCCAGCAGCTCTCTCAGGGGACTAGCGGGAGGGCCCACGAATGAGCAGTTCTTC.

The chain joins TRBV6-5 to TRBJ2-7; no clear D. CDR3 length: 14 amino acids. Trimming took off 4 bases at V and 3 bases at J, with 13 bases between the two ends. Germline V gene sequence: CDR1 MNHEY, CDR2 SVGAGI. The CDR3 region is CASSSTTRDYEQYF. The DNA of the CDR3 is TGTGCCAGCAGTTCTACCACGAGAGACTACGAGCAGTACTTC.

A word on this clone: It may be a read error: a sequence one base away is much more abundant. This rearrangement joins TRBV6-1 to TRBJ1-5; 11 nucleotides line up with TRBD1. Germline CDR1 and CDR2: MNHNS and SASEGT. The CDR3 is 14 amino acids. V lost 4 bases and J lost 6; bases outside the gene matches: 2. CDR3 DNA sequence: TGTGCCAGCAGTGGGACAGGGGGCATTCAGCCCCAGCATTTT. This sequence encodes CASSGTGGIQPQHF.

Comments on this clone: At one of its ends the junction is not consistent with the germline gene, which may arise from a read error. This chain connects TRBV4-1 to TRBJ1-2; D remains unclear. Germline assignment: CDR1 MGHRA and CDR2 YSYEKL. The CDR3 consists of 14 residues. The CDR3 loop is CASNQAWGDYGYTF. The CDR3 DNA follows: TGCGCCAGCAACCAAGCGTGGGGAGACTATGGCTACACCTTC.

The CDR3 region has the DNA TGTGCCAGCAGTTGGACTAGCGGGGAAGATACGCAGTATTTT. This gives the protein CASSWTSGEDTQYF. The V gene is TRBV27, the J gene TRBJ2-3, with 12 nucleotides matching TRBD2. The V and J ends lost 4 bases and 5 bases, in that order; junction bases with no gene match: 1. Germline CDR1 and CDR2: MNHEY and SMNVEV (reference sequence). The CDR3 is 14 residues long.

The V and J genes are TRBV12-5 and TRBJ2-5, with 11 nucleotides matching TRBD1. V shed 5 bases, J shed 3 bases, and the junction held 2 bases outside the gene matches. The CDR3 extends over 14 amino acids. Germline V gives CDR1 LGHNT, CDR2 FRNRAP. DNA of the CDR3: TGTGCTAGTGGTGTGGGACAGGGGGAAGAGACCCAGTACTTC. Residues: CASGVGQGEETQYF.

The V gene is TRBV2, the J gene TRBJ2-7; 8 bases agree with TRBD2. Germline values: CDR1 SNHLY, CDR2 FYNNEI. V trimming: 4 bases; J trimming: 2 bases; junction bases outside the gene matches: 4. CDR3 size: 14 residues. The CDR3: CASSVVAGTYEQYF. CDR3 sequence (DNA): TGTGCCAGCAGTGTGGTAGCGGGGACCTACGAGCAGTACTTC.

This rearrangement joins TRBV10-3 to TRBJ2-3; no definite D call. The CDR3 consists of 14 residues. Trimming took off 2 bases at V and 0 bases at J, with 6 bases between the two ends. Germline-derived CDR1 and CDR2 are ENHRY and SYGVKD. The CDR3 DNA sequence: TGTGCCATCAGTGAGCCCGGGAGCACAGATACGCAGTATTTT. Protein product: CAISEPGSTDTQYF.

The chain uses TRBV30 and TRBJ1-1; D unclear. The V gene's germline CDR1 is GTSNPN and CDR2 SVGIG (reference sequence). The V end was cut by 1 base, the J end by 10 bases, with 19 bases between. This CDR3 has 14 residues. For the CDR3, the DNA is TGTGCCTGGAGTGGCGCTAAGGGAGATGTTGGAGCTTTCTTT. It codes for CAWSGAKGDVGAFF.